This record looks at one TCR beta chain sequence and its context. The CDR3 totals 16 residues. V was shortened by 0 bases and J by 4 bases, with 12 bases between the two germline ends. Per germline, CDR1 MGHRA and CDR2 YSYEKL. The entry originates in a study of blood T cell repertoires in COVID-19. Study at large: Specimens from acute and convalescent COVID-19 originated in the United States, Italy and Spain. The cDNA or gDNA used as material had been derived from T cells, B-cell-depleted T cells, or PBMCs.

In the authors' methods: Estimation of nucleated cell counts relied on the amplification of reference gene primers. Clones were read by immunoSEQ multiplex PCR, and TCRdb kept only the in-frame ones, dropping some. V and J calls plus clone size are reproduced from that table; the DNA served to infer D and trimming. The sample has approximately 140,000 clones; 85% to 90% are singletons. The chain links TRBV4-1 to TRBJ2-2, with D possibly TRBD2 on 7 matching bases. The sequencing input was peripheral blood. The receptor's source is a man aged 80 or over with acute or convalescent COVID-19. The CDR3 region has the DNA TGCGCCAGCAGCCAAGAAGGGGGGGGAAGCACCGGGGAGCTGTTTTTT. Protein product: CASSQEGGGSTGELFF.